This T cell receptor beta chain came from a study of blood T cell repertoires in COVID-19. The wider study: From the United States, Italy and Spain came samples of acute and convalescent COVID-19. PBMCs, B-cell-depleted T cells, or T cells were the source of the cDNA or gDNA that made up the material.

Per the authors' pipeline: For nucleated cells, counts were estimated from reference gene primer amplification. This table comes from immunoSEQ multiplex PCR, and its TCRdb copy is limited to in-frame clones, with some not included. V, J and clone size are taken as reported in that table, and D and trimming were inferred from the DNA itself. This sample carries tens of thousands of clones, roughly 86% of them seen once, and the ten largest clones take more than 1%. The TCR comes from a woman of 80 years or more with acute or convalescent COVID-19. Input material: peripheral blood.

CDR3 in amino acids: CASSSTSGRAIEQFF. The DNA of the CDR3 is TGTGCCAGCAGCTCGACCAGCGGGAGGGCCATTGAGCAGTTCTTC. The V call is TRBV7-8, the J call TRBJ2-1, with 10 bases aligning to TRBD2. Trimming took 4 bases from V and 9 from J; bases not matched to a gene: 9. Germline V gene sequence: CDR1 SGHVS, CDR2 FQNEAQ. The CDR3 spans 15 residues.